These T cell receptor beta chains were read from a single sample in a study of Ad26.COV2.S vaccination and SARS-CoV-2 variants. Measured with immunoSEQ multiplex PCR; TCRdb has only the in-frame clones, and not every one. Among about 220,000 clones listed, roughly 90% were seen once. The starting material was peripheral blood, obtained in a trial of Ad26.COV2.S vaccine versus placebo. These receptors were collected from a person between 18 and 65 years old who received the Ad26.COV2.S COVID-19 vaccine or a placebo. The CDR3 runs from the conserved cysteine through the conserved F or W. The order of the fields is D gene, J gene, V gene, clone size, CDR3 protein, CDR3 DNA. D genes are given only for firm matches. Part of the rows lack a size; the others show once, few, many or a class for expanded clones.

d_gene: TRBD2
j_gene: TRBJ2-7
v_gene: TRBV19
abundance: -
CDR3aa: CASSDTGTSGSYEQYF
CDR3nt: TGTGCCAGTAGCGACACCGGGACTAGCGGGTCCTACGAGCAGTACTTC

d_gene: TRBD1
j_gene: TRBJ2-3
v_gene: TRBV24-1
abundance: -
CDR3aa: CATSDPPGQGRTDTQYF
CDR3nt: TGTGCCACCAGTGACCCTCCGGGACAGGGTCGCACAGATACGCAGTATTTT

d_gene: -
j_gene: TRBJ1-4
v_gene: TRBV30
abundance: -
CDR3aa: CAWSNLGEKLFF
CDR3nt: TGTGCCTGGAGTAACCTGGGGGAAAAACTGTTTTTT

d_gene: TRBD1
j_gene: TRBJ2-7
v_gene: TRBV10-2
abundance: -
CDR3aa: CASSGTGSSEQYF
CDR3nt: TGCGCCAGCAGCGGGACAGGGTCGAGCGAGCAGTACTTC

d_gene: -
j_gene: TRBJ1-2
v_gene: TRBV28
abundance: -
CDR3aa: CASSLGRTYGYTF
CDR3nt: TGTGCCAGCAGTTTAGGACGGACCTATGGCTACACCTTC

d_gene: TRBD2
j_gene: TRBJ2-7
v_gene: TRBV7-2
abundance: -
CDR3aa: CASSRTASGASYEQYF
CDR3nt: TGTGCCAGCAGCCGGACGGCTAGCGGGGCCTCCTACGAGCAGTACTTC

d_gene: -
j_gene: TRBJ1-6
v_gene: TRBV18
abundance: -
CDR3aa: CASSPKAGNSPLHF
CDR3nt: TGTGCCAGCTCACCAAAGGCGGGGAATTCACCCCTCCACTTT

d_gene: -
j_gene: TRBJ2-7
v_gene: TRBV6-5
abundance: -
CDR3aa: CASSFAAEHYEQYF
CDR3nt: TGTGCCAGCAGTTTCGCAGCGGAGCACTACGAGCAGTACTTC

d_gene: -
j_gene: TRBJ2-3
v_gene: TRBV12-3/TRBV12-4
abundance: -
CDR3aa: CASRFPGDTQYF
CDR3nt: TGTGCCAGCAGGTTCCCCGGGGATACGCAGTATTTT

d_gene: -
j_gene: TRBJ2-7
v_gene: TRBV6-4
abundance: -
CDR3aa: CASTVGQKGYEQYF
CDR3nt: TGTGCCAGCACGGTCGGACAAAAGGGCTACGAGCAGTACTTC

d_gene: -
j_gene: TRBJ2-7
v_gene: TRBV4-1
abundance: few
CDR3aa: CASSSSRAFTSYEQYF
CDR3nt: TGCGCCAGCAGCTCTTCTCGGGCCTTTACCTCCTACGAGCAGTACTTC

d_gene: -
j_gene: TRBJ1-2
v_gene: TRBV2
abundance: -
CDR3aa: CASSGEGTHYGYTF
CDR3nt: TGTGCCAGCAGTGGGGAAGGGACTCATTATGGCTACACCTTC

d_gene: -
j_gene: TRBJ2-7
v_gene: TRBV28
abundance: -
CDR3aa: CASSFFSRRVSYEQYF
CDR3nt: TGTGCCAGCAGTTTTTTCTCCCGGCGAGTTTCCTACGAGCAGTACTTC

d_gene: TRBD1
j_gene: TRBJ1-2
v_gene: TRBV24-1
abundance: -
CDR3aa: CATSDSLTGYHGYTF
CDR3nt: TGTGCCACCAGTGATTCCCTGACAGGGTATCATGGCTACACCTTC

d_gene: -
j_gene: TRBJ2-7
v_gene: TRBV10-3
abundance: -
CDR3aa: CAGGAGRPSQDEQYF
CDR3nt: TGTGCCGGTGGGGCAGGGCGACCAAGCCAAGACGAGCAGTACTTC

d_gene: TRBD1
j_gene: TRBJ2-5
v_gene: TRBV30
abundance: -
CDR3aa: CAWSAKDRGWETQYF
CDR3nt: TGTGCCTGGAGTGCGAAGGACAGGGGGTGGGAGACCCAGTACTTC

d_gene: -
j_gene: TRBJ1-1
v_gene: TRBV30
abundance: -
CDR3aa: CAWGDRGAFF
CDR3nt: TGTGCCTGGGGCGACAGAGGGGCTTTCTTT

d_gene: -
j_gene: TRBJ2-3
v_gene: TRBV4-2
abundance: -
CDR3aa: CASSQELAPNTDTQYF
CDR3nt: TGTGCCAGCAGCCAAGAACTAGCACCGAACACAGATACGCAGTATTTT

d_gene: -
j_gene: TRBJ2-7
v_gene: TRBV6-2/TRBV6-3
abundance: -
CDR3aa: CASSYSSSHPTEQYF
CDR3nt: TGTGCCAGCAGTTACTCGTCTAGTCACCCCACCGAGCAGTACTTC

d_gene: -
j_gene: TRBJ2-2
v_gene: TRBV11-2
abundance: -
CDR3aa: CASSLGRSNTGELFF
CDR3nt: TGTGCCAGCAGCTTAGGCAGGTCGAACACCGGGGAGCTGTTTTTT

d_gene: -
j_gene: TRBJ1-3
v_gene: TRBV3-1/TRBV3-2
abundance: -
CDR3aa: CASSPGRAGSNTIYF
CDR3nt: TGTGCCAGCAGCCCCGGGCGGGCAGGGTCAAACACCATATATTTT

d_gene: -
j_gene: TRBJ1-2
v_gene: TRBV2
abundance: -
CDR3aa: CARLAGDGYTF
CDR3nt: TGTGCCAGGTTGGCGGGGGACGGCTACACCTTC

d_gene: -
j_gene: TRBJ2-7
v_gene: TRBV6-1
abundance: -
CDR3aa: CASSETGNSYEQYF
CDR3nt: TGTGCCAGCAGTGAAACAGGGAATTCCTACGAGCAGTACTTC

d_gene: TRBD2
j_gene: TRBJ2-7
v_gene: TRBV6-6
abundance: -
CDR3aa: CASSPGLAGGRGLWYEQYF
CDR3nt: TGTGCCAGCAGTCCCGGACTAGCGGGAGGTCGTGGCCTTTGGTACGAGCAGTACTTC

d_gene: TRBD2
j_gene: TRBJ2-3
v_gene: TRBV23-1
abundance: -
CDR3aa: CASSQSVLAGGPDTQYF
CDR3nt: TGCGCCAGCAGTCAATCTGTACTAGCGGGAGGGCCGGATACGCAGTATTTT

d_gene: -
j_gene: TRBJ2-5
v_gene: TRBV7-9
abundance: few
CDR3aa: CASSLGGYRTVGETQYF
CDR3nt: TGTGCCAGCAGCTTAGGCGGTTATAGGACAGTGGGGGAGACCCAGTACTTC

d_gene: -
j_gene: TRBJ1-3
v_gene: TRBV19
abundance: -
CDR3aa: CASSMSGNTIYF
CDR3nt: TGTGCCAGTAGTATGTCTGGAAACACCATATATTTT

d_gene: TRBD1
j_gene: TRBJ1-2
v_gene: TRBV6-5
abundance: -
CDR3aa: CASSPDRDYGYTF
CDR3nt: TGTGCCAGCAGTCCCGACAGGGACTATGGCTACACCTTC

d_gene: -
j_gene: TRBJ1-2
v_gene: TRBV5-6
abundance: -
CDR3aa: CASSLGLDSYTF
CDR3nt: TGTGCCAGCAGCTTGGGGTTAGACAGCTACACCTTC

d_gene: -
j_gene: TRBJ2-2
v_gene: TRBV14
abundance: -
CDR3aa: CASSQESVRGFYTGELFF
CDR3nt: TGTGCCAGCAGCCAAGAGAGCGTAAGGGGATTCTACACCGGGGAGCTGTTTTTT

d_gene: -
j_gene: TRBJ1-4
v_gene: TRBV7-8
abundance: once
CDR3aa: CASSLGDFATNEKLFF
CDR3nt: TGTGCCAGCAGCTTGGGGGACTTCGCAACTAATGAAAAACTGTTTTTT

d_gene: -
j_gene: TRBJ1-2
v_gene: TRBV7-2
abundance: -
CDR3aa: CASSNWAYGYTF
CDR3nt: TGTGCCAGCAGCAACTGGGCCTATGGCTACACCTTC